This TCR beta chain was sequenced during a study of siplizumab effects on memory and regulatory T cells. Whole-study findings and limits: The mapping of alloreactive clones to unstimulated subsets covered only a minor fraction of them. With siplizumab, cumulative frequency of CD4+ memory-derived alloreactive sequences dropped significantly. Versus less than 35% in controls, the mappable alloreactive CD4+ clones averaged about 74% Treg-derived with siplizumab. Phenotypic classification as naive or memory proved unattainable for roughly 75-97% of proliferating CD4+ or CD8+ clones.

Only a few counts were recorded for this clone. What it recognizes is unknown. V lost 0 bases and J lost 3, with 3 bases in between. The CDR3 has 12 residues. Germline CDR1 is GTSNPN and CDR2 is SVGIG (reference sequence). Clones were sequenced by immunoSEQ multiplex PCR, and TCRdb holds only the in-frame ones, with some missing. Among 80,000 to 130,000 clones listed, around 94% were seen once. This sequence joins TRBV30 and TRBJ1-3; no firm D call. The sequenced sample was Tregs sorted from blood. This receptor was taken from a human donor in good health. CDR3 in DNA: TGTGCCTGGAGTGTAAATGGAAACACCATATATTTT. Protein: CAWSVNGNTIYF.